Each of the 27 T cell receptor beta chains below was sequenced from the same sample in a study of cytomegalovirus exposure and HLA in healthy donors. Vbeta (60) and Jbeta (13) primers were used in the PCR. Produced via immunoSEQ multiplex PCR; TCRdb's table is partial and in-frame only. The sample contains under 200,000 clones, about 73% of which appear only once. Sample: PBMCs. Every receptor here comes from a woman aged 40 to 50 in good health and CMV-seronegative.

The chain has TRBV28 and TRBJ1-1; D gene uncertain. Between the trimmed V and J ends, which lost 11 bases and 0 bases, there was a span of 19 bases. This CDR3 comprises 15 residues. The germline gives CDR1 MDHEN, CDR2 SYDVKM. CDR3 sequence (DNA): TGTGCCGCCCGGGGTTTTCGAAGGTTGAACACTGAAGCTTTCTTT. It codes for CAARGFRRLNTEAFF.

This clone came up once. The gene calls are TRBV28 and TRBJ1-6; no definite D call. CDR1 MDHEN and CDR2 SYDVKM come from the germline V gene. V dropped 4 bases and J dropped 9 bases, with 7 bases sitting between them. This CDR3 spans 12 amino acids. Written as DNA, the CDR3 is TGTGCCAGCAGTTCCCCTTTTTCACCCCTCCACTTT. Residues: CASSSPFSPLHF.

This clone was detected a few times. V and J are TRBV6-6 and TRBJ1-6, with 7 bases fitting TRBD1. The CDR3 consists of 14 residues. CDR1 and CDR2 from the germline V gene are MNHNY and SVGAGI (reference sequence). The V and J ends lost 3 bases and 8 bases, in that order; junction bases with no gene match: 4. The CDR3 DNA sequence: TGTGCCAGCAGTTATAGGGGGCTTGATTCACCCCTCCACTTT. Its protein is CASSYRGLDSPLHF.

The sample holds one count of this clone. DNA of the CDR3: TGCGCCAGCAGCTCGGACATGGCCTACGAGCAGTACTTC. Translating gives CASSSDMAYEQYF. This rearrangement joins TRBV5-1 to TRBJ2-7; D is possibly TRBD1 (5 bases). The CDR3 contains 13 residues. V gave up 3 bases and J gave up 2 bases, with 9 bases separating them. From germline, CDR1 is SGHRS and CDR2 YFSETQ.

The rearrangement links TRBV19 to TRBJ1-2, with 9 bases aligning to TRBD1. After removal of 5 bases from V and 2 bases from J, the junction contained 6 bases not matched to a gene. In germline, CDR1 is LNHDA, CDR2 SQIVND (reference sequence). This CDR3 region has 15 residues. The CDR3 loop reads CASSPRDRVNYGYTF. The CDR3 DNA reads TGTGCCAGTAGTCCCCGGGACAGGGTGAACTATGGCTACACCTTC.

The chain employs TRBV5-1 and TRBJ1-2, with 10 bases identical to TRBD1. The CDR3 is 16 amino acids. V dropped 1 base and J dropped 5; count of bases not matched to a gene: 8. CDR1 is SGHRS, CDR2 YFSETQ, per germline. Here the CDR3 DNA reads TGCGCCAGCAGCTTGCGTCCGGGACAGGGGAGTTATGGCTACACCTTC. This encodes CASSLRPGQGSYGYTF.

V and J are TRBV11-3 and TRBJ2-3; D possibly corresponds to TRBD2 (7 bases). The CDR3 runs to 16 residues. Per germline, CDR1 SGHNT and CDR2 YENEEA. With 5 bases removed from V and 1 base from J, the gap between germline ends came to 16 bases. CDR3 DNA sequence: TGTGCCAGCAGCCGAGGGGAGGGGGGCCGCACAGATACGCAGTATTTT. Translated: CASSRGEGGRTDTQYF. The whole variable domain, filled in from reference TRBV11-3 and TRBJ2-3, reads EAGVVQSPRYKIIEKKQPVAFWCNPISGHNTLYWYLQNLGQGPELLIRYENEEAVDDSQLPKDRFSAERLKGVDSTLKIQPAELGDSAVYLCASSRGEGGRTDTQYFGPGTRLTVL.

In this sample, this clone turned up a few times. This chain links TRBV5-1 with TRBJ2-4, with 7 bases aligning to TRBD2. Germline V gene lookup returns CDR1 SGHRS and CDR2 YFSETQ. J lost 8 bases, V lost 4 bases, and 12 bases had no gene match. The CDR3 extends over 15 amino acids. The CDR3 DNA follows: TGCGCCAGCAGCAGGGAGGGGTTCGAGGTAGACATTCAGTACTTC. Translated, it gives CASSREGFEVDIQYF.

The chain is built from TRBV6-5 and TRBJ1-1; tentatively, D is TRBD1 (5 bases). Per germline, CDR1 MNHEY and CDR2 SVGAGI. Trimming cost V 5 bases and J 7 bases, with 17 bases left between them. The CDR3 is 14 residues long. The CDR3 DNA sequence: TGTGCCAGCAGTCCCCCCGGACATCCCCGTGAAGCTTTCTTT. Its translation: CASSPPGHPREAFF.

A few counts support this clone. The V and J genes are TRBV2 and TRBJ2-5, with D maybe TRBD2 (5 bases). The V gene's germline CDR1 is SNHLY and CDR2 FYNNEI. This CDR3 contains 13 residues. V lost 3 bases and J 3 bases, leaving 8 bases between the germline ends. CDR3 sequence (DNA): TGTGCCAGCAGTGACCTAGCAGAAGAGACCCAGTACTTC. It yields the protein CASSDLAEETQYF.

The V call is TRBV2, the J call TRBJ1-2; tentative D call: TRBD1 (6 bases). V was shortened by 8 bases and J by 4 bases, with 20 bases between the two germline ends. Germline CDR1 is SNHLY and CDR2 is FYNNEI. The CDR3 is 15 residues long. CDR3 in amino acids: CASRPQRGQTYGYTF. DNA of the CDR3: TGTGCCAGCCGCCCGCAAAGAGGACAGACCTATGGCTACACCTTC. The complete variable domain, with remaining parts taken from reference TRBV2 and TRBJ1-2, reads EPEVTQTPSHQVTQMGQEVILRCVPISNHLYFYWYRQILGQKVEFLVSFYNNEISEKSEIFDDQFSVERPDGSNFTLKIRSTKLEDSAMYFCASRPQRGQTYGYTFGSGTRLTVV.

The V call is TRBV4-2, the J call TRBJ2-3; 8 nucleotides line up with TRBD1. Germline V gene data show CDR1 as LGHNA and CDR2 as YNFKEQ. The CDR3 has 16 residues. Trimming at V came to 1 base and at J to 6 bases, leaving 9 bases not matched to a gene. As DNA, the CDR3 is TGTGCCAGCAGCCAAGGTGGGACAGGCCTTAGTGATACGCAGTATTTT. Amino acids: CASSQGGTGLSDTQYF.

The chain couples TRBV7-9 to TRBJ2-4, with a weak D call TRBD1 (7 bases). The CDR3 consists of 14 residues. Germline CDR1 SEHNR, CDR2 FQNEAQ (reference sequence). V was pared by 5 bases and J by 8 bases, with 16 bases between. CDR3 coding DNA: TGTGCCAGCAGCAAACGACAGGGAGGAGACATTCAGTACTTC. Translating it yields CASSKRQGGDIQYF.

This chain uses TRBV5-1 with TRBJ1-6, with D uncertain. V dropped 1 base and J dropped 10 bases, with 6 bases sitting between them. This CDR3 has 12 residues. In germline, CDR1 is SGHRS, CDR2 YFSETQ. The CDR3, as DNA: TGCGCCAGCAGCTTGACGGGGTCACCCCTCCACTTT. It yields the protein CASSLTGSPLHF.

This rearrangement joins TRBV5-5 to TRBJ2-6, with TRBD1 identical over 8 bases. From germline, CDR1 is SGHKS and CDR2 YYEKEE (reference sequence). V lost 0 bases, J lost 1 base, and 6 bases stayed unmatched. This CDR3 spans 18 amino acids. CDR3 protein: CASSLAGTGASGANVLTF. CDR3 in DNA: TGTGCCAGCAGCTTGGCAGGGACAGGTGCTTCTGGGGCCAACGTCCTGACTTTC.

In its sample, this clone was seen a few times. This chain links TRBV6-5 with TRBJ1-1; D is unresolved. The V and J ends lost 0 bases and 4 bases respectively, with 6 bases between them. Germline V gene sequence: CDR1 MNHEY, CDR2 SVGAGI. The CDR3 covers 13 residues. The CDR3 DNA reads TGTGCCAGCAGTTACTCGATCGGCACTGAAGCTTTCTTT. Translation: CASSYSIGTEAFF.

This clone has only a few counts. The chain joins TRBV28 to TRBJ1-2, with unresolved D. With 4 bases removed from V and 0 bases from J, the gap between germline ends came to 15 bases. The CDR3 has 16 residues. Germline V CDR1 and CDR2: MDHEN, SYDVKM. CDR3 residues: CASSSYFERANYGYTF. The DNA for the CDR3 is TGTGCCAGCAGTTCATACTTTGAACGAGCTAACTATGGCTACACCTTC.

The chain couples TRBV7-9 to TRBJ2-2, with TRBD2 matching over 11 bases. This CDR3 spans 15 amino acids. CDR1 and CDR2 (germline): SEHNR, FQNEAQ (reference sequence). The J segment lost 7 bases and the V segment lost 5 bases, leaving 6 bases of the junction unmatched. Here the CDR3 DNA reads TGTGCCAGCAGCCTCCTGACTAGCGGGAACGGGGAGCTGTTTTTT. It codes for CASSLLTSGNGELFF. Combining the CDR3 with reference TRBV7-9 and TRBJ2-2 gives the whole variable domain DTGVSQNPRHKITKRGQNVTFRCDPISEHNRLYWYRQTLGQGPEFLTYFQNEAQLEKSRLLSDRFSAERPKGSFSTLEIQRTEQGDSAMYLCASSLLTSGNGELFFGEGSRLTVL.

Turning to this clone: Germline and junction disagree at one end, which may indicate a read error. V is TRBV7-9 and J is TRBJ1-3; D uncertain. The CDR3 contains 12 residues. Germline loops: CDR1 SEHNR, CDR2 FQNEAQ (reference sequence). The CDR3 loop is CSSSPSGNTIYF. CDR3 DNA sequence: TGTTCCAGCAGCCCGTCTGGAAACACCATATATTTT.

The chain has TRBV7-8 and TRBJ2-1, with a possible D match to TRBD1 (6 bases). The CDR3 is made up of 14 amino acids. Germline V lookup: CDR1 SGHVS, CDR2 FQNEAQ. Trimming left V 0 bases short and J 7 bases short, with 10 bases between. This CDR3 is CASSLAGAMNEQFF. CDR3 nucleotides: TGTGCCAGCAGCTTAGCGGGGGCTATGAATGAGCAGTTCTTC.

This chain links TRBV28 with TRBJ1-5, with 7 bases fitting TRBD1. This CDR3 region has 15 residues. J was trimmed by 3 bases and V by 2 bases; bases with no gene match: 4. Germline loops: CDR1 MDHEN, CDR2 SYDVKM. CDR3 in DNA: TGTGCCAGCAGTTTACGACAGGGAAACAATCAGCCCCAGCATTTT. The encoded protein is CASSLRQGNNQPQHF.

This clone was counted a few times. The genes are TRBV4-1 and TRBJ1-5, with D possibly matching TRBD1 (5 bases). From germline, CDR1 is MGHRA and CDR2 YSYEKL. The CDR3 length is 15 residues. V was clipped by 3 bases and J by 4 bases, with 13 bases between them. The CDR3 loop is CASSQQGLGNQPQHF. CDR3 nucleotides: TGCGCCAGCAGCCAGCAGGGACTTGGAAATCAGCCCCAGCATTTT.

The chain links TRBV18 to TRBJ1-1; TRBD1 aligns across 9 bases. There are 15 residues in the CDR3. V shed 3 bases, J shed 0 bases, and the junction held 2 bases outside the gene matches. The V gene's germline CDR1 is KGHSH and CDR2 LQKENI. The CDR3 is CASSPGDRVNTEAFF. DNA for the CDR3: TGTGCCAGCTCACCGGGGGACAGGGTGAACACTGAAGCTTTCTTT.

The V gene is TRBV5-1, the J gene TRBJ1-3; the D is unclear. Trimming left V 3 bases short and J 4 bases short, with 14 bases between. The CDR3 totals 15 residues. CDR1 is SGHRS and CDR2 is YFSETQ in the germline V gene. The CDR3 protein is CASSSEQLQGNTIYF. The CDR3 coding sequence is TGCGCCAGCAGCTCCGAACAGCTACAGGGAAACACCATATATTTT.

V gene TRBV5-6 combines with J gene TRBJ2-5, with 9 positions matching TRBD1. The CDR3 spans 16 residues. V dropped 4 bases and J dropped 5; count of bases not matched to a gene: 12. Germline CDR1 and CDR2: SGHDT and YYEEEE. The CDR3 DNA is TGTGCCAGCAGCACCCCCGGGACAGGGTTTAGTGAGACCCAGTACTTC. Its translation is CASSTPGTGFSETQYF.

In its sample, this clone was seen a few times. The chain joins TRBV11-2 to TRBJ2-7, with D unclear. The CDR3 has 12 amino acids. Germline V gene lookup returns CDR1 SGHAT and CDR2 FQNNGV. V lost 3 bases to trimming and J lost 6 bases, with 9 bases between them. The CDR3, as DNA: TGTGCCAGCAGCTTCGACTCTGGCGAGCAGTACTTC. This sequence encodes CASSFDSGEQYF.

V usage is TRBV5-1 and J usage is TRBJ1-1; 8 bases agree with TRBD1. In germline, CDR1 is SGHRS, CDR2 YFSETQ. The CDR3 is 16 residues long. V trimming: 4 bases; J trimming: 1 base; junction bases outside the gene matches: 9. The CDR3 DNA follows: TGCGCCAGCAGCCACCAGACAGGGGCCAGGAACACTGAAGCTTTCTTT. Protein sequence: CASSHQTGARNTEAFF. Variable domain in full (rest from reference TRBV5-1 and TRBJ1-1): KAGVTQTPRYLIKTRGQQVTLSCSPISGHRSVSWYQQTPGQGLQFLFEYFSETQRNKGNFPGRFSGRQFSNSRSEMNVSTLELGDSALYLCASSHQTGARNTEAFFGQGTRLTVV.